The 12 T cell receptor beta chains below all came from one sample that was sequenced in a study of cytomegalovirus exposure and HLA in healthy donors. Primers for the PCR totalled 60 Vbeta and 13 Jbeta. The protocol was immunoSEQ multiplex PCR, while the TCRdb copy is restricted to in-frame clones and leaves out a portion. Its listing shows 55,000 to 75,000 clones. Sequencing used PBMCs. All receptors derive from a woman aged 25 to 39 in good health and CMV-seronegative.

This rearrangement joins TRBV11-2 to TRBJ1-3; TRBD1 is a possible D gene (5 bases). The V end lost 4 bases, the J end lost 15 bases, and 22 bases lay between the germline ends. CDR1 is SGHAT and CDR2 is FQNNGV in the germline V gene. CDR3 length: 14 residues. The DNA for the CDR3 is TGTGCCAGCAGCTCCGGGACTGAGGGAAACACCGGATATTTT. This encodes CASSSGTEGNTGYF.

The V and J genes are TRBV9 and TRBJ1-5; no clear D. This CDR3 spans 14 amino acids. CDR1 SGDLS and CDR2 YYNGEE come from the germline V gene. The germline V and J ends were trimmed by 0 bases and 10 bases, with 14 bases remaining between them. This CDR3 is CASSVGAGPGPQHF. For the CDR3, the DNA is TGTGCCAGCAGCGTAGGAGCCGGTCCAGGACCCCAGCATTTT.

V and J are TRBV14 and TRBJ1-1, with D possibly being TRBD1 (6 bases). The CDR3 is made up of 13 amino acids. V was clipped by 4 bases and J by 5 bases, with 11 bases between them. The germline V gene has CDR1 SGHDN and CDR2 FVKESK. The CDR3 DNA reads TGTGCCAGCAGCCTCACAGGGATTACTGAAGCTTTCTTT. Amino acid sequence: CASSLTGITEAFF.

Written as DNA, the CDR3 is TGCGCCAGCAGCCAAGAAAAGGGGACAGAAAATGAAAAACTGTTTTTT. Amino acids: CASSQEKGTENEKLFF. The chain joins TRBV4-3 to TRBJ1-4, with 7 bases matching TRBD1. Germline V CDR1 and CDR2: LGHNA, YSLEER. V gave up 0 bases and J gave up 5 bases; unmatched junction bases: 6. The length of the CDR3 is 16 residues.

V gene TRBV6-6 combines with J gene TRBJ1-1, with D maybe TRBD1 (6 bases). The germline gives CDR1 MNHNY, CDR2 SVGAGI (reference sequence). The germline V and J ends were trimmed by 6 bases and 11 bases, with 16 bases remaining between them. The length of the CDR3 is 12 residues. The CDR3, as DNA: TGTGCCAGCAGCCCCGGACAGTTTTTGGCTTTCTTT. Translation: CASSPGQFLAFF.

The CDR3 DNA sequence: TGTGCCAGCGACAGGGCGAACACCGGGGAGCTGTTTTTT. This codes for CASDRANTGELFF. The chain uses TRBV2 and TRBJ2-2; 7 bases match TRBD1. CDR3 length equals 13 residues. Germline CDR1 SNHLY, CDR2 FYNNEI. J gave up 0 bases and V 8 bases, and 0 bases lay outside the gene matches.

The chain employs TRBV5-1 and TRBJ1-1; 9 bases map to TRBD1. With 2 bases clipped from V and 5 bases from J, the junction kept 10 bases outside the gene matches. Per the germline V gene, CDR1 is SGHRS and CDR2 is YFSETQ. The CDR3 contains 16 residues. The CDR3: CASSFGTGYGWTEAFF. For the CDR3, the DNA is TGCGCCAGCAGCTTCGGGACAGGGTATGGTTGGACTGAAGCTTTCTTT.

V and J are TRBV19 and TRBJ2-1; TRBD1 aligns across 8 bases. The CDR3 extends over 16 amino acids. V gave up 0 bases and J gave up 7 bases; unmatched junction bases: 8. In germline, CDR1 is LNHDA, CDR2 SQIVND (reference sequence). CDR3 loop: CASSIEVTGVGNEQFF. The CDR3, as DNA: TGTGCCAGTAGTATAGAAGTGACAGGGGTAGGGAATGAGCAGTTCTTC.

The chain recombines TRBV5-4 with TRBJ1-2, with D maybe TRBD1 (6 bases). CDR1 and CDR2 (germline): SGHNT, YYREEE (reference sequence). This CDR3 contains 14 residues. V lost 0 bases to trimming and J lost 0 bases, with 6 bases between them. CDR3 nucleotides: TGTGCCAGCAGCTTGGCAGGGGCTAACTATGGCTACACCTTC. Its translation: CASSLAGANYGYTF.

The J gene is TRBJ2-1, the V gene TRBV6-5, with a weak D call TRBD1 (5 bases). Germline lookup yields CDR1 MNHEY and CDR2 SVGAGI. This CDR3 contains 16 residues. V lost 0 bases and J lost 1, with 10 bases in between. CDR3 bases: TGTGCCAGCAGTTACTCCGACAGCCTGTCCTACAATGAGCAGTTCTTC. Protein: CASSYSDSLSYNEQFF.

This sequence joins TRBV9 and TRBJ2-1, with 9 nucleotides matching TRBD1. After removal of 4 bases from V and 5 bases from J, the junction contained 7 bases not matched to a gene. Germline lookup yields CDR1 SGDLS and CDR2 YYNGEE. This CDR3 comprises 15 residues. The CDR3 is CASSLGTGPDNEQFF. In DNA, the CDR3 is TGTGCCAGCAGCCTTGGGACAGGGCCGGACAATGAGCAGTTCTTC.

V and J are TRBV7-6 and TRBJ1-4; TRBD1 aligns across 7 bases. Losses at the gene ends were 2 bases for V and 8 bases for J; bases not matched to a gene: 8. The germline CDR1 and CDR2 sequences are SGHVS and FNYEAQ. The CDR3 is 15 amino acids. In DNA form, the CDR3 reads TGTGCCAGCAGCTTAAGATTGGGGACAGTCGAAAAACTGTTTTTT. It yields the protein CASSLRLGTVEKLFF.